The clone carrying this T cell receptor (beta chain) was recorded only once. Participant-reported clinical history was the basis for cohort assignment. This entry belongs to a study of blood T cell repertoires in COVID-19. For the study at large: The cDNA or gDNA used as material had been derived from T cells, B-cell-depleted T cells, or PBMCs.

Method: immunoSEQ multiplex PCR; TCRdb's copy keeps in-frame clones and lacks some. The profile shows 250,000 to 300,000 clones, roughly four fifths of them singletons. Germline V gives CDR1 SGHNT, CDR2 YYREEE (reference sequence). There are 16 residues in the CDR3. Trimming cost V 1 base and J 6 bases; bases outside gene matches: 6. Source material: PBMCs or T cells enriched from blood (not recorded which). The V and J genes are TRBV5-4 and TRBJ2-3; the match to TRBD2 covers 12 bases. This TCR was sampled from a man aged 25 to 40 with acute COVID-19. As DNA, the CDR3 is TGTGCCAGCAGCTTGCCCCGACTAGCGGGGGAGGATACGCAGTATTTT. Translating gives CASSLPRLAGEDTQYF.